Sequencing of this T cell receptor (beta chain) was carried out in a study of metastatic and nonmetastatic thyroid tumors. This clone was detected ten times or more. Study processing details: It was from CDR3 differences across clinicopathological groups that a distant-metastasis classifier for papillary thyroid cancer was built. TCRdb re-called clones via MiXCR from the PCR reads. TCRdb assigned the V and J calls; the authors' analysis was not used. The sample shows around 23,000 clones, roughly 20% of them seen only once. CDR3 length: 14 residues. The V end lost 3 bases, the J end lost 2 bases, and 10 bases lay between the germline ends. Thyroid surgery was preceded by no treatment in any patient.

This rearrangement joins TRBV12-3 or TRBV12-4 to TRBJ2-5; possible D gene TRBD1, 6 bases. This clonotype originated in a female donor with papillary thyroid cancer or a benign thyroid nodule (not recorded which). Some clones in this sample may be carry-over from other donors' samples. The sample comprised blood. CDR3 in amino acids: CASSLGAGQETQYF. Written as DNA, the CDR3 is TGTGCCAGCAGTTTGGGGGCAGGACAAGAGACCCAGTACTTC.